This T cell receptor beta chain emerged from a study of OX40 agonist ivuxolimab in advanced cancers. Broadly, across the study: The costimulatory receptor OX40 (CD134) was targeted by ivuxolimab, a fully human IgG2 agonistic monoclonal antibody. Intravenous ivuxolimab was administered to patients every 2 weeks at six dose levels: 0.01, 0.1, 0.3, 1.5, 3 and 10 mg/kg. Of the approximately 50 dose-escalation patients, hepatocellular carcinoma was present in about 20, melanoma in some 15, renal cell carcinoma in 9 and head and neck cancer in 9. The dose-escalation cohort was about 83% male with a mean age of approximately 60 years, ranging from about 20 to 85. Prior anti-PD-1, anti-PD-L1 or anti-CTLA-4 therapy was permitted, and checkpoint inhibitors had been received by 40% to 50% of dose-escalation patients. Three dose-escalation patients achieved partial responses, one with hepatocellular carcinoma and two with cutaneous melanoma. Peripheral TCRbeta sequencing aimed to test whether ivuxolimab altered TCR sequence diversity and caused clonal T-cell expansion. The paper covers the monotherapy dose-escalation part of the phase I ivuxolimab trial, which included N of about 50 patients. The paper's findings and limits, for the study overall: On average, CD8+ T cells showed more expanded clones than CD4+ T cells after ivuxolimab. At doses from 0.1 to 3.0 mg/kg, clonal expansion was seen in both CD4+ and CD8+ blood T cells between baseline and week 6. Antigen specificity was not determined for the clonally expanded peripheral T cells. Low levels of normalized T-cell clonal expansion were also seen in some patients who did not respond. In the 0.1-3.0 mg/kg groups, partial responders were among the patients with the lowest normalized peripheral clonal expansion, particularly in CD8+ T cells.

Genomic DNA was isolated from the sorted cells so that the TCRbeta CDR3 region could be sequenced. TCRbeta CDR3 regions were sequenced using the immunoSEQ Assay. Here the immuneACCESS table is served through TCRdb, limited to in-frame sequences with V and J called. Missing clones are a known gap in these copies; in checked studies unresolved V genes cover under half, and the rest lacks a known reason. The sample includes over 75,000 clones, with about 90% observed a single time. The ten largest account for around 1.5% of the sample. Patients with autoimmune disease history or receiving systemic immunosuppression were excluded from the trial. In every dose cohort, peripheral blood was drawn for TCR sequencing at baseline, cycle 4 day 1, and cycle 7 day 1. Samples came from an open-label, multicenter, first-in-human phase I dose-escalation trial of ivuxolimab. Adults with locally advanced or metastatic melanoma, renal cell, hepatocellular, or head and neck squamous cell carcinoma were enrolled in the trial. Before TCR sequencing, CD4+ T cells and CD8+ T cells from peripheral blood were sorted into separate populations.

Notes on this clone: It lacks a known antigen. No much larger clone is present one base from it, and per-base qualities are unavailable.

Trimming removed 1 base from V and 4 bases from J, leaving 13 bases between the germline ends. CDR3 length: 15 amino acids, cysteine to phenylalanine. Only the CDR3 DNA is retained, 45 bases long and in frame from the first base. CDR1 and CDR2 are read off the germline V gene as SGHTA and FQGNSA. Sequences were derived from CD4+ or CD8+ T cells sorted from blood, sampled in a trial of the OX40 agonist ivuxolimab. Recombination joined TRBV7-2 with TRBJ1-2; the D gene lacks a confident call. This clonotype originated in an adult with an advanced solid tumor such as melanoma, head and neck, liver or kidney cancer. CDR3 loop: CASSLDILVFYGYTF. DNA sequence: TGTGCCAGCAGCTTAGATATTTTGGTATTCTATGGCTACACCTTC.